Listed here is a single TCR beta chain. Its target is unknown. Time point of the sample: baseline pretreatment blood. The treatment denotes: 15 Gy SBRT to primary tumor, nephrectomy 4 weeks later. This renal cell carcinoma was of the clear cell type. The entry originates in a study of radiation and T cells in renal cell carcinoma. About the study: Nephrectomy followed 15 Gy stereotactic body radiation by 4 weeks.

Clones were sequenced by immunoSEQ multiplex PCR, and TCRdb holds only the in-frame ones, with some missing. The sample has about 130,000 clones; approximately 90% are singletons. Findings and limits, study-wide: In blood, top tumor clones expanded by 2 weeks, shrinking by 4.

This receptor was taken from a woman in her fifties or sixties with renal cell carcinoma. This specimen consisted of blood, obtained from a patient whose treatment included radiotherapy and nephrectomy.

This chain's CDR3 is CASSLTGRETQYF. The CDR3 DNA follows: TGTGCCAGCAGCCTGACAGGGCGGGAGACCCAGTACTTC. The V and J genes are TRBV5-4 and TRBJ2-5; TRBD1 agrees at 7 bases. Per the germline V gene, CDR1 is SGHNT and CDR2 is YYREEE (reference sequence). V shed 4 bases, J shed 5 bases, and the junction held 5 bases outside the gene matches. CDR3 length equals 13 residues. Full variable domain (rest looked up from reference TRBV5-4 and TRBJ2-5): ETGVTQSPTHLIKTRGQQVTLRCSSQSGHNTVSWYQQALGQGPQFIFQYYREEENGRGNFPPRFSGLQFPNYSSELNVNALELDDSALYLCASSLTGRETQYFGPGTRLLVL.